These 15 T cell receptor beta chains came from one sample sequenced in a study of siplizumab effects on memory and regulatory T cells. Here immunoSEQ multiplex PCR was the method, and the copy in TCRdb shows in-frame clones only, minus some. The sample lists tens of thousands of clones, approximately 97% occurring once. Sequenced material: naive CD4+ T cells sorted from blood. The receptors stem from a human donor in good health.

The V and J genes are TRBV19 and TRBJ2-7; TRBD1 agrees at 11 bases. CDR1 LNHDA and CDR2 SQIVND come from the germline V gene (reference sequence). The CDR3 extends over 14 amino acids. The V gene end was trimmed by 6 bases and the J gene end by 2 bases; junction bases not matched to a gene: 3. Written as DNA, the CDR3 is TGTGCCAGTAGCCCGGGACAGGGGGCCTACGAGCAGTACTTC. Protein: CASSPGQGAYEQYF.

V usage is TRBV11-3 and J usage is TRBJ1-2; D ambiguous. V was trimmed by 2 bases and J by 1 base, leaving 14 bases between them. CDR1 is SGHNT, CDR2 YENEEA, per germline. The CDR3 consists of 16 residues. This chain's CDR3 is CASSLIWAAGNYGYTF. The CDR3 coding sequence is TGTGCCAGCAGCTTAATATGGGCAGCGGGTAACTATGGCTACACCTTC.

The chain joins TRBV7-3 to TRBJ2-5; 7 bases are a match to TRBD1. The CDR3 extends over 13 amino acids. The germline gives CDR1 SGHTA, CDR2 FQGTGA. J gave up 6 bases and V 4 bases, and 5 bases lay outside the gene matches. CDR3 nucleotides: TGTGCCAGCAGCTCCGACAGGGAGCAGACCCAGTACTTC. It yields the protein CASSSDREQTQYF.

The chain uses TRBV7-8 and TRBJ2-7; 13 nucleotides align to TRBD2. Trimming at V came to 3 bases and at J to 2 bases, leaving 1 base not matched to a gene. Per germline, CDR1 SGHVS and CDR2 FQNEAQ. The CDR3 has 15 residues. The CDR3 DNA is TGTGCCAGCAGCTTTGGGACTAGCGGGACCTACGAGCAGTACTTC. Protein sequence: CASSFGTSGTYEQYF. The full variable domain, rest sourced from reference TRBV7-8 and TRBJ2-7, is GAGVSQSPRYKVAKRGQDVALRCDPISGHVSLFWYQQALGQGPEFLTYFQNEAQLDKSGLPSDRFFAERPEGSVSTLKIQRTQQEDSAVYLCASSFGTSGTYEQYFGPGTRLTVT.

The rearrangement links TRBV5-1 to TRBJ2-3; tentatively, D is TRBD1 (6 bases). The CDR3 loop spans 12 amino acids. Looked up from germline, CDR1 is SGHRS and CDR2 is YFSETQ. V lost 9 bases, J lost 5 bases, and 13 bases lay in between. The CDR3, as DNA: TGCGCCACTACAGGGTTTGGAGATACGCAGTATTTT. It yields the protein CATTGFGDTQYF.

This clone is a singleton in its sample. This chain links TRBV7-9 with TRBJ2-4, with no clear D. V shed 8 bases and J shed 10 bases, with 18 bases lying between them. Germline V CDR1 and CDR2: SEHNR, FQNEAQ (reference sequence). This CDR3 contains 13 residues. The CDR3 DNA sequence: TGTGCCAGCCCCCTCGAAGATGCCTTTATTCAGTACTTC. It specifies CASPLEDAFIQYF.

This clone appeared once. One end of the junction is discordant with germline, which a read error may explain. This sequence joins TRBV5-6 and TRBJ1-1; 7 nucleotides agree with TRBD1. CDR1 is SGHDT, CDR2 YYEEEE, per germline. The CDR3 covers 12 residues. CDR3 nucleotide sequence: TGTGCCAGCAGCCTCGGACAGGCCTTACCCCTTTTT. This gives the protein CASSLGQALPLF. Together with reference TRBV5-6 and TRBJ1-1, the CDR3 gives the full variable domain: DAGVTQSPTHLIKTRGQQVTLRCSPKSGHDTVSWYQQALGQGPQFIFQYYEEEERQRGNFPDRFSGHQFPNYSSELNVNALLLGDSALYLCASSLGQALPLFGQGTRLTVV.

This clone occurred once. The chain employs TRBV25-1 and TRBJ1-2, with TRBD1 matching 7 bases. V lost 4 bases, J lost 2 bases, and 1 base stayed unmatched. CDR3 length equals 13 residues. The germline CDR1 and CDR2 sequences are MGHDK and SYGVNS. The CDR3 loop is CASSARGNYGYTF. The CDR3 nucleotides are TGTGCCAGCAGTGCCAGGGGGAACTATGGCTACACCTTC.

The V call is TRBV2, the J call TRBJ1-1; 11 positions agree with TRBD1. J was trimmed by 5 bases and V by 7 bases; bases with no gene match: 6. Germline V lookup: CDR1 SNHLY, CDR2 FYNNEI. This CDR3 spans 14 amino acids. The DNA of the CDR3 is TGTGCCAGCACTAGGACAGGGGGCGATACTGAAGCTTTCTTT. The encoded protein is CASTRTGGDTEAFF.

The rearrangement uses TRBV6-5 and TRBJ2-3; TRBD1 is a possible D gene (6 bases). This CDR3 spans 14 amino acids. Germline V lookup: CDR1 MNHEY, CDR2 SVGAGI. V lost 6 bases and J lost 0, with 10 bases in between. The CDR3, as DNA: TGTGCCAGCAGCAGGACAGCTAGCACAGATACGCAGTATTTT. Protein sequence: CASSRTASTDTQYF.

The V gene is TRBV7-2, the J gene TRBJ2-1; the match to TRBD1 covers 7 bases. The length of the CDR3 is 15 residues. After removal of 5 bases from V and 1 base from J, the junction contained 5 bases not matched to a gene. Germline CDR1 is SGHTA and CDR2 is FQGNSA. The chain's CDR3 is CASSQTGRSYNEQFF. The CDR3 coding sequence is TGTGCCAGCAGCCAGACAGGGCGGTCCTACAATGAGCAGTTCTTC.

V is TRBV30 and J is TRBJ2-4; D might be TRBD1 (5 bases). The CDR3 totals 15 residues. Germline-derived CDR1 and CDR2 are GTSNPN and SVGIG (reference sequence). Between the trimmed V and J ends, which lost 0 bases and 0 bases, there was a span of 9 bases. The CDR3 spells CAWSVTELAKNIQYF. The CDR3 DNA reads as TGTGCCTGGAGTGTGACAGAGCTAGCCAAAAACATTCAGTACTTC.

V and J are TRBV4-1 and TRBJ1-5; perhaps TRBD1 as D (5 bases). The CDR3 is 17 residues long. The germline V and J ends were trimmed by 0 bases and 1 base, with 13 bases remaining between them. CDR1 is MGHRA, CDR2 YSYEKL, per germline. The CDR3 reads CASSQDFQGSSNQPQHF. CDR3 bases: TGCGCCAGCAGCCAAGATTTCCAGGGATCAAGCAATCAGCCCCAGCATTTT.

The chain is built from TRBV18 and TRBJ2-3; 7 bases agree with TRBD2. V lost 8 bases to trimming and J lost 1 base; unmatched junction nucleotides: 9. The CDR3 contains 15 residues. Germline V gene sequence: CDR1 KGHSH, CDR2 LQKENI. This CDR3 reads CASTQSGGGTDTQYF. The DNA for the CDR3 is TGTGCCAGCACCCAAAGTGGGGGGGGCACAGATACGCAGTATTTT.

V is TRBV5-1 and J is TRBJ2-5, with D possibly being TRBD1 or TRBD2 (5 bases each). The CDR3 sequence is 14 residues long. Germline V gives CDR1 SGHRS, CDR2 YFSETQ. Trimming removed 1 base at V and 3 bases at J, with 10 bases between. In DNA, the CDR3 is TGCGCCAGCAGCTTGAGGGACGGAGAAGAGACCCAGTACTTC. This codes for CASSLRDGEETQYF.